This TCR beta chain stems from a study of T-cell memory formation after mild COVID-19. This clonotype came up a few times. MiXCR, run by TCRdb on the 5' RACE reads, gives a single entry per CDR3 protein. The table lists around 180,000 distinct CDR3 sequences, 15% to 20% of them singletons, with more than 3% in the top ten. CDR3 length: 15 amino acids. Germline trimming cut 6 bases from V and 7 bases from J; bases unmatched to any gene: 8. The source material was PBMCs or a T cell subset sorted from them (not recorded which). This TCR was recovered from a young man who had mild COVID-19 (a few samples of this study predate the infection). Cell type and time point are not known. The chain is built from TRBV12-3 or TRBV12-4 and TRBJ2-3; the match to TRBD2 covers 12 bases. The CDR3 nucleotides read TGTGCCAGCAGCCCGACTAGCGGGGGAATGAATACGCAGTATTTT. This codes for CASSPTSGGMNTQYF.